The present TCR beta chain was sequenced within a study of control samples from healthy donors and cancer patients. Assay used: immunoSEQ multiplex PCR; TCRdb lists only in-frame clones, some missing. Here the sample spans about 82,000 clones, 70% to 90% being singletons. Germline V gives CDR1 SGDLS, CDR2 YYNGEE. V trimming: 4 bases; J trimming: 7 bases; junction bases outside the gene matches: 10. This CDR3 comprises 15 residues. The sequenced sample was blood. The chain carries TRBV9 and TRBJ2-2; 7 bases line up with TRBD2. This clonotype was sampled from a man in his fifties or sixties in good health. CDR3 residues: CASSLGGSLLGELFF. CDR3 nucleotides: TGTGCCAGCAGCCTGGGGGGGAGCCTACTCGGGGAGCTGTTTTTT.